The 32 T cell receptor beta chains in this list originate from one sample, sequenced in a study of CD8 T cells in ankylosing spondylitis. Using its own MiXCR run on the 5' RACE reads, TCRdb lists one record per CDR3 protein. The table records about 130,000 distinct CDR3 sequences, around 9.7% of them present only once. The specimen sequenced was blood, either unsorted or a sorted T cell fraction (not recorded which). Source of these receptors: a male donor with ankylosing spondylitis or in good health (not recorded which).

Many counts were recorded for this clonotype. The chain employs TRBV5-1 and TRBJ2-2, with D unresolved. The V gene lost 3 bases and the J gene lost 1 base, with 1 base spanning the gap. The CDR3 runs to 12 residues. Germline V lookup: CDR1 SGHRS, CDR2 YFSETQ. Written as DNA, the CDR3 is TGCGCCAGCAGCTGGAACACCGGGGAGCTGTTTTTT. Translated: CASSWNTGELFF.

In this sample, this clonotype turned up many times. The chain links TRBV20-1 to TRBJ1-1, with 7 bases identical to TRBD1. The germline CDR1 and CDR2 sequences are DFQATT and SNEGSKA (reference sequence). The CDR3 contains 11 residues. V lost 0 bases, J lost 11 bases, and 3 bases stayed unmatched. The CDR3 DNA reads TGCAGTGCTAGAGACGACAGGGAGGCTTTCTTT. It translates to CSARDDREAFF.

This chain connects TRBV6-2 or TRBV6-3 to TRBJ2-1; 8 nucleotides agree with TRBD2. Germline lookup yields CDR1 MNHEY and CDR2 SVGEGT. CDR3 length: 17 amino acids. The V gene end was trimmed by 6 bases and the J gene end by 6 bases; junction bases not matched to a gene: 16. CDR3 nucleotides: TGTGCCAGCAGAAGCCTCGTGGAGCGGGAGACTGTCAATGAGCAGTTCTTC. It codes for CASRSLVERETVNEQFF.

In this sample, this clonotype turned up a few times. The CDR3 loop is CSAGGASTEAFF. The CDR3 DNA follows: TGCAGCGCGGGGGGGGCGAGCACTGAAGCTTTCTTT. This chain links TRBV29-1 with TRBJ1-1; possibly TRBD1 for D (6 bases). The CDR3 is 12 amino acids. Germline CDR1 SQVTM, CDR2 ANQGSEA. V lost 7 bases and J 4 bases, leaving 13 bases between the germline ends.

There are many counts of this clonotype. This chain joins TRBV20-1 and TRBJ2-3; 8 positions match TRBD1. The CDR3 contains 14 residues. Germline trimming cut 2 bases from V and 2 bases from J; bases unmatched to any gene: 3. Germline loops: CDR1 DFQATT, CDR2 SNEGSKA (reference sequence). CDR3 loop: CSARRTGYTDTQYF. The DNA of the CDR3 is TGCAGTGCTAGAAGGACAGGGTACACAGATACGCAGTATTTT.

This clonotype was found many times. This rearrangement joins TRBV10-3 to TRBJ2-5, with 10 nucleotides matching TRBD1. The CDR3 sequence is 15 residues long. With V trimmed by 3 bases and J by 4 bases, 5 bases remained unmatched. Germline V lookup: CDR1 ENHRY, CDR2 SYGVKD. The DNA of the CDR3 is TGTGCCATCAGTGAACGGGACAGGGGAGGAGAGACCCAGTACTTC. It codes for CAISERDRGGETQYF.

J is TRBJ1-2 and V is TRBV19; 11 positions agree with TRBD1. The CDR3 runs 15 residues. V shed 10 bases and J 4 bases; nucleotides not matched to a gene: 11. Germline CDR1 reads LNHDA; CDR2 reads SQIVND (reference sequence). The CDR3 reads CATQDRGRSSYGYTF. In nucleotides, the CDR3 is TGTGCCACCCAGGACAGGGGGCGATCCTCCTATGGCTACACCTTC. Full variable domain (outside the CDR3, taken from reference TRBV19 and TRBJ1-2): DGGITQSPKYLFRKEGQNVTLSCEQNLNHDAMYWYRQDPGQGLRLIYYSQIVNDFQKGDIAEGYSVSREKKESFPLTVTSAQKNPTAFYLCATQDRGRSSYGYTFGSGTRLTVV.

This clonotype was recorded at least ten times. The genes are TRBV6-1 and TRBJ2-2, with D tentatively TRBD1 or TRBD2 (5 bases each). V was shortened by 7 bases and J by 6 bases, with 21 bases between the two germline ends. The CDR3 is 16 amino acids. Germline CDR1 MNHNS, CDR2 SASEGT. CDR3 loop: CASTITMGPRSGELFF. CDR3 nucleotide sequence: TGTGCCAGCACCATTACCATGGGACCCCGTTCCGGGGAGCTGTTTTTT.

This clonotype appeared many times. This sequence joins TRBV20-1 and TRBJ2-1; the match to TRBD2 covers 9 bases. From germline, CDR1 is DFQATT and CDR2 SNEGSKA (reference sequence). The CDR3 is made up of 17 amino acids. Losses at the gene ends were 3 bases for V and 1 base for J; bases not matched to a gene: 10. The CDR3 reads CSASVIRLADSYNEQFF. Written as DNA, the CDR3 is TGCAGTGCTAGCGTAATTAGACTAGCGGATTCCTACAATGAGCAGTTCTTC.

This clonotype was recorded at least ten times. This chain links TRBV9 with TRBJ2-7; 8 nucleotides align to TRBD2. There are 13 residues in the CDR3. The germline CDR1 and CDR2 sequences are SGDLS and YYNGEE. V lost 3 bases and J lost 4; bases outside the gene matches: 3. CDR3 amino acids: CASSAGLDYEQYF. DNA of the CDR3: TGTGCCAGCAGCGCGGGACTAGATTACGAGCAGTACTTC.

This clonotype was counted many times. This chain uses TRBV7-2 with TRBJ2-1; 7 positions match TRBD2. Germline lookup yields CDR1 SGHTA and CDR2 FQGNSA. CDR3 length: 15 amino acids. The ends lost 1 base at V and 4 bases at J; junction bases unmatched: 4. The CDR3 region has the DNA TGTGCCAGCAGCTTAGTCAGCGGGAATTACAATGAGCAGTTCTTC. Translated, it gives CASSLVSGNYNEQFF.

This clonotype was counted ten times or more. The rearrangement joins TRBV20-1 to TRBJ2-3; D is possibly TRBD1 or TRBD2 (5 bases each). CDR1 and CDR2 (germline): DFQATT, SNEGSKA (reference sequence). Trimming removed 4 bases at V and 2 bases at J, with 16 bases between. This CDR3 spans 15 amino acids. The CDR3 is CSATLGVAITDTQYF. CDR3 nucleotide sequence: TGCAGTGCTACCCTGGGGGTAGCGATCACAGATACGCAGTATTTT.

This clonotype was recorded at least ten times. J is TRBJ2-1 and V is TRBV7-2; 9 bases align to TRBD2. Germline-derived CDR1 and CDR2 are SGHTA and FQGNSA. Losses at the gene ends were 2 bases for V and 5 bases for J; bases not matched to a gene: 7. CDR3 length: 16 residues. The CDR3 region is CASSLRAGGLDNEQFF. The CDR3 bases are TGTGCCAGCAGCTTACGAGCGGGAGGTCTTGACAATGAGCAGTTCTTC.

This clonotype was detected ten times or more. This chain uses TRBV20-1 with TRBJ2-5; D remains ambiguous. Germline-derived CDR1 and CDR2 are DFQATT and SNEGSKA (reference sequence). The V and J ends lost 6 bases and 2 bases respectively, with 13 bases between them. The CDR3 has 13 amino acids. The CDR3 here is CSALEPLQETQYF. The CDR3 DNA reads TGCAGTGCCCTTGAACCATTACAAGAGACCCAGTACTTC.

The rearrangement links TRBV5-1 to TRBJ2-5; a weak D match, TRBD1 (5 bases). This CDR3 has 15 amino acids. Germline CDR1 SGHRS, CDR2 YFSETQ. V was trimmed by 0 bases and J by 2 bases, leaving 11 bases between them. This CDR3 is CASSLVAGMQETQYF. The CDR3 region has the DNA TGCGCCAGCAGCTTGGTGGCAGGGATGCAAGAGACCCAGTACTTC.

This chain connects TRBV5-6 to TRBJ2-3; TRBD2 agrees at 14 bases. Germline CDR1 and CDR2: SGHDT and YYEEEE. Losses at the gene ends were 0 bases for V and 2 bases for J; bases not matched to a gene: 2. The CDR3 is made up of 17 amino acids. The CDR3: CASSLVTSGRATDTQYF. In nucleotides, the CDR3 is TGTGCCAGCAGCTTGGTGACTAGCGGGAGGGCCACAGATACGCAGTATTTT.

This clonotype was counted many times. This chain joins TRBV6-1 and TRBJ2-7, with D tentatively TRBD1 (6 bases). CDR1 MNHNS and CDR2 SASEGT come from the germline V gene. The CDR3 contains 14 residues. The germline V and J ends were trimmed by 5 bases and 3 bases, with 14 bases remaining between them. The chain's CDR3 is CASSTRDKNYEQYF. In nucleotides, the CDR3 is TGTGCCAGCAGTACCCGGGACAAGAACTACGAGCAGTACTTC.

About this clonotype: A clone one base away is much larger, so this may be a read error. This chain uses TRBV20-1 with TRBJ2-7; D is uncertain. Per the germline V gene, CDR1 is DFQATT and CDR2 is SNEGSKA (reference sequence). CDR3 length: 11 amino acids. Between the trimmed V and J ends, which lost 8 bases and 7 bases, there was a span of 15 bases. The CDR3 reads CSPPDGLEQYF. The CDR3 nucleotides are TGCAGTCCTCCTGATGGTCTGGAGCAGTACTTC.

This clonotype was found once. The chain joins TRBV14 to TRBJ2-2; D gene uncertain. The CDR3 is 15 amino acids. Germline lookup yields CDR1 SGHDN and CDR2 FVKESK. Trimming took off 2 bases at V and 1 base at J, with 8 bases between the two ends. CDR3 bases: TGTGCCAGCAGCCAACGCAGGATGAACACCGGGGAGCTGTTTTTT. Residues: CASSQRRMNTGELFF.

This clonotype was seen many times. This chain connects TRBV27 to TRBJ2-1; 12 bases are shared with TRBD2. Germline V gene lookup returns CDR1 MNHEY and CDR2 SMNVEV (reference sequence). J was trimmed by 10 bases and V by 4 bases; bases with no gene match: 2. The CDR3 is 13 amino acids. The CDR3 DNA sequence: TGTGCCAGCAGTTGGACTAGCGGGACAGAGCAGTTCTTC. This translates into CASSWTSGTEQFF.

The sample holds many counts of this clonotype. DNA of the CDR3: TGCAGTGCTCCCGAGGGGCTAGCGATGGGCACAGATACGCAGTATTTT. This codes for CSAPEGLAMGTDTQYF. This rearrangement joins TRBV20-1 to TRBJ2-3; D is perhaps TRBD2 (6 bases). Trimming cost V 5 bases and J 1 base, with 19 bases left between them. CDR3 length: 16 amino acids. Germline assignment: CDR1 DFQATT and CDR2 SNEGSKA (reference sequence).

In its sample, this clonotype was seen once. V usage is TRBV20-1 and J usage is TRBJ2-5, with 10 bases identical to TRBD1. CDR3 length: 14 residues. Germline V lookup: CDR1 DFQATT, CDR2 SNEGSKA (reference sequence). Trimming removed 6 bases from V and 7 bases from J; junction bases left unmatched: 11. This chain's CDR3 is CSAARDRGIRTQYF. The CDR3 region has the DNA TGCAGTGCGGCCCGGGACAGGGGCATTAGGACCCAGTACTTC.

This clonotype has a count of ten or more. The chain carries TRBV28 and TRBJ1-5, with 10 bases that match TRBD1. V lost 5 bases, J lost 0 bases, and 13 bases stayed unmatched. CDR3 size: 19 residues. Per germline, CDR1 MDHEN and CDR2 SYDVKM. CDR3 nucleotide sequence: TGTGCCAGCAGTCCTAACCGGGACAGGGGATTTTATAGCAATCAGCCCCAGCATTTT. Protein: CASSPNRDRGFYSNQPQHF.

This clonotype was counted at least ten times. The V call is TRBV12-3 or TRBV12-4, the J call TRBJ2-5; tentative D call: TRBD2 (6 bases). Trimming took off 6 bases at V and 7 bases at J, with 15 bases between the two ends. This CDR3 comprises 13 residues. In DNA, the CDR3 is TGTGCCAGCAGGGACCGTTCCGGGGGGACCCAGTACTTC. Its protein product is CASRDRSGGTQYF.

This clonotype has more than one count but fewer than ten. V is TRBV7-8 and J is TRBJ1-2, with D unclear. V was cut by 1 base and J by 4 bases, with 13 bases left in between. The germline gives CDR1 SGHVS, CDR2 FQNEAQ. There are 15 residues in the CDR3. CDR3 in DNA: TGTGCCAGCAGCTTAGTGAATATAGGTCGCTATGGCTACACCTTC. This sequence encodes CASSLVNIGRYGYTF.

The table lists this clonotype with many counts. The J gene is TRBJ2-7, the V gene TRBV6-1; 7 bases line up with TRBD2. The CDR3 loop spans 12 amino acids. CDR1 MNHNS and CDR2 SASEGT come from the germline V gene. V was clipped by 7 bases and J by 2 bases; unmatched bases: 2. The CDR3 sequence: CASTLAAYEQYF. The CDR3, as DNA: TGTGCCAGCACTCTAGCGGCCTACGAGCAGTACTTC.

This clonotype has at least ten counts. The chain employs TRBV5-6 and TRBJ1-2, with D unclear. Trimming removed 2 bases at V and 1 base at J, with 9 bases between. The germline gives CDR1 SGHDT, CDR2 YYEEEE. This CDR3 spans 14 amino acids. The CDR3: CASSFWGFNYGYTF. The CDR3 DNA sequence: TGTGCCAGCAGCTTTTGGGGTTTTAACTATGGCTACACCTTC.

The genes are TRBV24-1 and TRBJ2-3, with 8 positions matching TRBD2. The CDR3 extends over 16 amino acids. The germline gives CDR1 KGHDR, CDR2 SFDVKD. With 1 base clipped from V and 6 bases from J, the junction kept 8 bases outside the gene matches. In nucleotides, the CDR3 is TGTGCCACCAGTGATTTCGGGAGGGGCTCCGGCGATACGCAGTATTTT. Translating gives CATSDFGRGSGDTQYF.

This clonotype was counted only a few times. The chain uses TRBV9 and TRBJ2-3; 7 bases are shared with TRBD1. This CDR3 has 16 amino acids. From germline, CDR1 is SGDLS and CDR2 YYNGEE. J gave up 0 bases and V 0 bases, and 4 bases lay outside the gene matches. CDR3 in amino acids: CASSVAGGQSTDTQYF. CDR3 DNA sequence: TGTGCCAGCAGCGTAGCAGGGGGACAGAGCACAGATACGCAGTATTTT. Complete variable domain (other parts from reference TRBV9 and TRBJ2-3): DSGVTQTPKHLITATGQRVTLRCSPRSGDLSVYWYQQSLDQGLQFLIQYYNGEERAKGNILERFSAQQFPDLHSELNLSSLELGDSALYFCASSVAGGQSTDTQYFGPGTRLTVL.

Ten or more counts support this clonotype. The chain combines TRBV3-1 with TRBJ2-6; no clear D gene. CDR3 length equals 18 residues. Germline CDR1 reads LGHDT; CDR2 reads YNNKEL (reference sequence). The ends were cut back, 1 base at V and 1 base at J, with 14 bases in the middle. In DNA, the CDR3 is TGTGCCAGCAGCCAAGTCGATCACAGCATATCTGGGGCCAACGTCCTGACTTTC. Translating it yields CASSQVDHSISGANVLTF.

The chain joins TRBV12-3 or TRBV12-4 to TRBJ2-7; 8 nucleotides align to TRBD2. Trimming took 4 bases from V and 5 from J; bases not matched to a gene: 10. The CDR3 extends over 15 amino acids. The CDR3 coding sequence is TGTGCCAGCAGTTCCTCCGGGAGGGCGGTTAACGAGCAGTACTTC. It codes for CASSSSGRAVNEQYF.

This clonotype was counted at least ten times. For the CDR3, the DNA is TGTGCCAGCAGCCCAAGACTAAGTCACTCCTACGAGCAGTACTTC. Translation gives CASSPRLSHSYEQYF. This chain joins TRBV9 and TRBJ2-7, with D possibly being TRBD2 (5 bases). The V end was cut by 4 bases, the J end by 0 bases, with 14 bases between. From germline, CDR1 is SGDLS and CDR2 YYNGEE. The length of the CDR3 is 15 residues.